Listed below are T cell receptor beta chains from one sample, sequenced in a study of T cell responses to AZD1222 COVID-19 vaccine. Assay: immunoSEQ multiplex PCR; the TCRdb copy retains only in-frame clones and omits some. The sample includes under 200,000 clones, 90% to 95% of them seen just once. The sample consisted of peripheral blood, taken on day 0 of AZD1222 vaccination. These receptors were collected from an adult in good health. The CDR3 runs from the conserved cysteine through the conserved F or W. A D gene is named only where the DNA matches it firmly. Not all rows give a size; the values are once, few, many and, for expanded clones, a class.

clone size	D gene	CDR3 length	J gene	V gene	CDR3 protein	CDR3 DNA
.	.	16	TRBJ1-1	TRBV18	CASSPPWAAVGTEAFF	TGTGCCAGCTCACCACCGTGGGCGGCGGTGGGTACTGAAGCTTTCTTT
.	TRBD1	13	TRBJ2-7	TRBV29-1	CSVARDSNYEQYF	TGCAGCGTCGCAAGGGACAGCAACTACGAGCAGTACTTC
.	.	15	TRBJ1-2	TRBV7-9	CASSQADGFNYGYTF	TGTGCCAGCAGTCAAGCCGACGGTTTCAACTATGGCTACACCTTC
.	TRBD2	19	TRBJ2-2	TRBV12-5	CASGLVYLGTSGGAGELFF	TGTGCTAGTGGTTTGGTATATTTAGGGACTAGCGGGGGGGCCGGGGAGCTGTTTTTT
.	.	17	TRBJ2-7	TRBV4-1	CASRKGWGTESSYEQYF	TGCGCCAGCAGAAAAGGCTGGGGAACAGAGAGCTCCTACGAGCAGTACTTC
.	.	16	TRBJ1-3	TRBV6-5	CASSLTGRVDRNTIYF	TGTGCCAGCAGTTTAACGGGCAGGGTTGATAGAAACACCATATATTTT
.	.	14	TRBJ2-5	TRBV11-2	CASSPPPAQETQYF	TGTGCCAGCAGCCCACCCCCAGCCCAAGAGACCCAGTACTTC
.	.	15	TRBJ2-7	TRBV9	CASSAGQQAAYEQYF	TGTGCCAGCAGCGCGGGACAACAAGCGGCCTACGAGCAGTACTTC
once	.	11	TRBJ2-7	TRBV30	CAWSVLYEQYF	TGTGCCTGGAGTGTACTTTACGAGCAGTACTTC
few	TRBD1	14	TRBJ2-7	TRBV13	CASSAPHRGDEQYF	TGTGCCAGCAGCGCACCACACAGGGGCGACGAGCAGTACTTC
.	.	13	TRBJ2-1	TRBV11-2	CASSFRQYNEQFF	TGTGCCAGCAGCTTCAGACAGTACAATGAGCAGTTCTTC
.	.	15	TRBJ2-7	TRBV5-8	CASSPLGSAVGEQYF	TGTGCCAGCAGCCCCCTGGGAAGCGCCGTGGGCGAGCAGTACTTC
.	TRBD1	15	TRBJ2-3	TRBV6-4	CASSDSDRATDTQYF	TGTGCCAGCAGTGACTCGGACAGGGCCACAGATACGCAGTATTTT
.	.	13	TRBJ1-1	TRBV6-5	CASLWAGNTEAFF	TGTGCCAGCCTCTGGGCGGGGAACACTGAAGCTTTCTTT
.	TRBD1	14	TRBJ2-1	TRBV20-1	CSASNRGAYNEQFF	TGCAGTGCTAGTAACAGGGGAGCCTACAATGAGCAGTTCTTC
once	.	14	TRBJ2-7	TRBV2	CASSERPGHYEQYF	TGTGCCAGCAGTGAACGGCCAGGGCACTACGAGCAGTACTTC
.	.	16	TRBJ2-5	TRBV5-5	CASSPAGRMIQETQYF	TGTGCCAGCAGCCCCGCGGGGCGGATGATCCAAGAGACCCAGTACTTC
once	.	15	TRBJ1-4	TRBV27	CASSLRQKPNEKLFF	TGTGCCAGCAGTTTACGACAGAAACCTAATGAAAAACTGTTTTTT
.	.	18	TRBJ1-6	TRBV5-6	CASSLEGFTGVLNSPLHF	TGTGCCAGCAGCTTGGAGGGGTTTACGGGGGTCCTAAATTCACCCCTCCACTTT
.	TRBD2	15	TRBJ2-7	TRBV7-9	CASSSGTSGSYEQYF	TGTGCCAGCAGCTCCGGGACTAGCGGGAGCTACGAGCAGTACTTC
.	.	15	TRBJ1-1	TRBV9	CASSIPPTGGTEAFF	TGTGCCAGCAGCATCCCCCCCACTGGCGGCACTGAAGCTTTCTTT
.	.	15	TRBJ1-2	TRBV14	CASSRTAALFYGYTF	TGTGCCAGCAGCCGGACGGCTGCCTTGTTTTATGGCTACACCTTC
.	.	14	TRBJ2-5	TRBV5-5	CASSLAGGQETQYF	TGTGCCAGCAGCTTGGCCGGCGGCCAAGAGACCCAGTACTTC
.	.	13	TRBJ2-7	TRBV10-3	CAISDFGGPEQYF	TGTGCCATCAGTGACTTTGGTGGCCCCGAGCAGTACTTC
once	.	12	TRBJ1-2	TRBV3-1/TRBV3-2	CASSPGDYGYTF	TGTGCCAGCAGCCCCGGGGATTATGGCTACACCTTC
once	TRBD1	15	TRBJ1-1	TRBV7-9	CASSLGIRGTGRMRF	TGTGCCAGCAGCTTAGGAATCCGCGGGACAGGACGTATGAGGTTT
.	.	18	TRBJ2-6	TRBV6-2/TRBV6-3	CASSFSGTGVSGANVLTF	TGTGCCAGCAGCTTCAGCGGGACAGGAGTCTCTGGGGCCAACGTCCTGACTTTC
medium-sized	TRBD1	16	TRBJ1-5	TRBV27	CASSLDPGGRGQPQHF	TGTGCCAGCAGTTTAGACCCAGGGGGCAGGGGTCAGCCCCAGCATTTT
.	TRBD1	14	TRBJ1-5	TRBV5-6	CASSLGPGGQPQHF	TGTGCCAGCAGCTTGGGCCCAGGGGGTCAGCCCCAGCATTTT
.	.	14	TRBJ2-7	TRBV19	CASRGAAGDNEQYF	TGTGCCAGTAGAGGGGCGGCGGGTGACAACGAGCAGTACTTC
.	.	13	TRBJ1-4	TRBV18	CASLRTANEKLFF	TGTGCCAGCCTCCGGACAGCGAATGAAAAACTGTTTTTT
once	.	14	TRBJ2-7	TRBV19	CASSTTTAGLEQYF	TGTGCCAGTAGTACCACGACGGCAGGGCTGGAGCAGTACTTC
.	.	14	TRBJ2-7	TRBV27	CASSGEPQGYEQYF	TGTGCCAGCAGTGGCGAACCCCAGGGCTACGAGCAGTACTTC